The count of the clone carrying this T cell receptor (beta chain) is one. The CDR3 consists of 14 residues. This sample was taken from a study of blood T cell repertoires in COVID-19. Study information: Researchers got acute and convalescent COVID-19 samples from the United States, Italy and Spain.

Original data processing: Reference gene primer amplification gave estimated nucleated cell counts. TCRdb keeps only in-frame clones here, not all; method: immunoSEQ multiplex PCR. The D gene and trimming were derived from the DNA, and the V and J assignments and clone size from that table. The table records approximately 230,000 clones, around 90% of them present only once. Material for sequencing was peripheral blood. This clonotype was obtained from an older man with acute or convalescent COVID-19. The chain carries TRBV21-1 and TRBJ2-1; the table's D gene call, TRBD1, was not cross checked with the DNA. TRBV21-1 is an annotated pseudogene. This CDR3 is CASSSSTGNNEQFF. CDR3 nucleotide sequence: TGTGCCAGCAGCTCTTCTACAGGGAACAATGAGCAGTTCTTC.